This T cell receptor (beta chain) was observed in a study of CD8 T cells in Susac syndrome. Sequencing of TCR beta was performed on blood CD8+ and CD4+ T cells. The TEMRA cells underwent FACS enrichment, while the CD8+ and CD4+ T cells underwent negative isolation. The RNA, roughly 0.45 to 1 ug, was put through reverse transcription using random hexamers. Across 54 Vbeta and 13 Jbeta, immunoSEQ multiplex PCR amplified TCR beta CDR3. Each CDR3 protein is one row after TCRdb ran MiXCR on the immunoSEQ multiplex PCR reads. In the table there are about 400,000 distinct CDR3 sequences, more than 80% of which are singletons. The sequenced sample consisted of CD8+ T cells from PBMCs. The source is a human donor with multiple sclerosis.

The CDR3 sequence is CASNVPSAYRDRKEETQYF. The CDR3 DNA reads as TGTGCCAGCAATGTTCCTTCCGCGTATCGGGACAGGAAAGAAGAGACCCAGTACTTC. This chain uses TRBV6-2 or TRBV6-3 with TRBJ2-5; 8 bases line up with TRBD1. This CDR3 has 19 amino acids. J lost 3 bases, V lost 7 bases, and 22 bases had no gene match. The germline CDR1 and CDR2 sequences are MNHEY and SVGEGT.